This TCR beta chain was sequenced for a study of T cell responses to AZD1222 COVID-19 vaccine. Turning to this clone: Its antigen is currently unknown.

Findings and limits, study-wide: Close to half of spike-specific TCRs reportedly recognize unmutated variant regions. A rise in Spike-specific TCR breadth and depth followed two AZD1222 doses.

V lost 6 bases to trimming and J lost 1 base, with 10 bases between them. Germline CDR1 reads MNHEY; CDR2 reads SVGAGI. There are 13 residues in the CDR3. The data were produced by immunoSEQ multiplex PCR, yet TCRdb's version contains in-frame clones alone and is incomplete. Among 20,000 to 25,000 clones listed, approximately 79% were seen once. The receptor was derived from an adult in good health. The rearrangement uses TRBV6-5 and TRBJ2-7; a possible D gene is TRBD1 (6 bases). The source material was peripheral blood, sampled on day 0 of AZD1222 vaccination. The CDR3 loop is CASSKTGSYEQYF. The CDR3 DNA sequence: TGTGCCAGCAGCAAGACAGGTTCCTACGAGCAGTACTTC.